The 23 T cell receptor beta chains below were found in one sample sequenced in a study of T-cell memory formation after mild COVID-19. TCRdb reprocessed the 5' RACE reads via MiXCR and lists one record per CDR3 protein. The data contain 350,000 to 450,000 distinct CDR3 sequences, around 20% of them singletons. The sequenced sample was PBMCs or a T cell subset sorted from them (not recorded which). The receptors were sampled from an adult woman who had mild COVID-19 (a few samples of this study predate the infection). Cell type and time point are not known.

The V call is TRBV7-6, the J call TRBJ2-3; perhaps TRBD1 as D (5 bases). Trimming left V 2 bases short and J 3 bases short, with 15 bases between. The CDR3 is made up of 16 amino acids. Germline V CDR1 and CDR2: SGHVS, FNYEAQ. The CDR3 loop is CASSLSVTVGTDTQYF. CDR3 bases: TGTGCCAGCAGCTTATCGGTGACAGTTGGAACAGATACGCAGTATTTT.

This clonotype has a handful of counts. The chain employs TRBV3-1 and TRBJ1-1, with D perhaps TRBD1 (6 bases). This CDR3 is 15 amino acids long. Germline V lookup: CDR1 LGHDT, CDR2 YNNKEL (reference sequence). Trimming left V 0 bases short and J 4 bases short, with 12 bases between. Here the CDR3 reads CASSQERGRGTEAFF. DNA of the CDR3: TGTGCCAGCAGCCAAGAAAGGGGCAGGGGCACTGAAGCTTTCTTT. The entire variable domain, with the rest obtained from reference TRBV3-1 and TRBJ1-1, is as follows: DTAVSQTPKYLVTQMGNDKSIKCEQNLGHDTMYWYKQDSKKFLKIMFSYNNKELIINETVPNRFSPKSPDKAHLNLHINSLELGDSAVYFCASSQERGRGTEAFFGQGTRLTVV.

This clonotype was counted only a few times. The rearrangement uses TRBV4-1 and TRBJ1-3; TRBD1 matches at 7 bases. The J segment lost 2 bases and the V segment lost 5 bases, leaving 3 bases of the junction unmatched. Germline CDR1 is MGHRA and CDR2 is YSYEKL. The CDR3 runs to 14 residues. CDR3 DNA: TGCGCCAGCAGCGGCGGGACAGCTGGAAACACCATATATTTT. It encodes CASSGGTAGNTIYF.

Only a few counts were recorded for this clonotype. The rearrangement links TRBV30 to TRBJ2-3; D gene ambiguous. Trimming shortened V by 3 bases and J by 2 bases, and 12 bases separated the two germline ends. This CDR3 has 14 residues. Germline V CDR1 and CDR2: GTSNPN, SVGIG (reference sequence). The CDR3 region is CAWSPNVLTDTQYF. The CDR3 DNA is TGTGCCTGGAGCCCCAATGTCCTCACAGATACGCAGTATTTT.

This clonotype was observed many times. J is TRBJ2-5 and V is TRBV13; D possibly corresponds to TRBD1 (5 bases). Germline lookup yields CDR1 PRHDT and CDR2 FYEKMQ (reference sequence). V lost 5 bases to trimming and J lost 2 bases, with 6 bases between them. The CDR3 covers 12 residues. The CDR3: CASSGAQETQYF. The CDR3 coding sequence is TGTGCCAGCAGCGGGGCTCAAGAGACCCAGTACTTC.

The chain recombines TRBV5-1 with TRBJ2-2; no reliable D call. The CDR3 has 14 amino acids. CDR1 and CDR2 (germline): SGHRS, YFSETQ. V shed 0 bases and J shed 5 bases, with 8 bases lying between them. The CDR3 sequence is CASSLVSRTGELFF. The CDR3 region has the DNA TGCGCCAGCAGCTTGGTTAGCCGGACCGGGGAGCTGTTTTTT. The full variable domain, with the rest looked up from reference TRBV5-1 and TRBJ2-2, is KAGVTQTPRYLIKTRGQQVTLSCSPISGHRSVSWYQQTPGQGLQFLFEYFSETQRNKGNFPGRFSGRQFSNSRSEMNVSTLELGDSALYLCASSLVSRTGELFFGEGSRLTVL.

In this sample, this clonotype turned up many times. The chain joins TRBV5-1 to TRBJ2-1; TRBD2 agrees at 13 bases. The CDR3 extends over 19 amino acids. V lost 4 bases to trimming and J lost 1 base; unmatched junction nucleotides: 11. Germline V gene data show CDR1 as SGHRS and CDR2 as YFSETQ. The CDR3 here is CASSDDELAGGLSYNEQFF. CDR3 DNA: TGCGCCAGCAGCGACGACGAACTAGCGGGGGGGCTTTCCTACAATGAGCAGTTCTTC. The full variable domain, its missing parts supplied by reference TRBV5-1 and TRBJ2-1, is KAGVTQTPRYLIKTRGQQVTLSCSPISGHRSVSWYQQTPGQGLQFLFEYFSETQRNKGNFPGRFSGRQFSNSRSEMNVSTLELGDSALYLCASSDDELAGGLSYNEQFFGPGTRLTVL.

This clonotype has just a few counts. The CDR3 protein is CASSYPGTGQPYEQYF. The DNA for the CDR3 is TGTGCCAGCAGTTACCCCGGGACAGGACAACCCTACGAGCAGTACTTC. V is TRBV6-2 or TRBV6-3 and J is TRBJ2-7, with 8 nucleotides matching TRBD1. This CDR3 comprises 16 residues. The junction had 8 bases not matched to a gene; V was cut back by 2 bases and J by 2 bases. CDR1 is MNHEY, CDR2 SVGEGT, per germline.

This clonotype was seen only a few times. The chain carries TRBV9 and TRBJ2-1; tentatively, D is TRBD2 (5 bases). The germline V and J ends were trimmed by 0 bases and 6 bases, with 7 bases remaining between them. CDR1 is SGDLS and CDR2 is YYNGEE in the germline V gene. The CDR3 is made up of 13 amino acids. As DNA, the CDR3 is TGTGCCAGCAGCGTAGACGGGATCAATGAGCAGTTCTTC. As protein: CASSVDGINEQFF. The variable domain in full, with the rest retrieved from reference TRBV9 and TRBJ2-1, is DSGVTQTPKHLITATGQRVTLRCSPRSGDLSVYWYQQSLDQGLQFLIQYYNGEERAKGNILERFSAQQFPDLHSELNLSSLELGDSALYFCASSVDGINEQFFGPGTRLTVL.

This clonotype has a handful of counts. CDR3 coding DNA: TGTGCCAGCAGTTATGTGGGGGAGCAGTACTTC. It is translated as CASSYVGEQYF. The chain employs TRBV6-2 or TRBV6-3 and TRBJ2-7; D gene unclear. Trimming cost V 3 bases and J 7 bases, with 7 bases left between them. Germline V gene data show CDR1 as MNHEY and CDR2 as SVGEGT. CDR3 length: 11 amino acids.

The chain joins TRBV4-3 to TRBJ1-2, with a tentative D call TRBD1 (5 bases). The CDR3 runs to 16 residues. Trimming removed 1 base from V and 8 bases from J, with 20 bases in between. CDR1 and CDR2 from the germline V gene are LGHNA and YSLEER. CDR3 coding DNA: TGCGCCAGCAGCCAAGGGGCAGGGCGCCACATTGAGGGCTACACCTTC. Encoded protein: CASSQGAGRHIEGYTF.

This clonotype was detected only a few times. The J gene is TRBJ2-1, the V gene TRBV7-2, with D uncertain. Trimming stripped 2 bases from V and 7 bases from J, with 18 bases between. The length of the CDR3 is 16 residues. Germline V gene sequence: CDR1 SGHTA, CDR2 FQGNSA. CDR3 bases: TGTGCCAGCAGCTTAAGGTCAACGGACCTGGGGAATGAGCAGTTCTTC. It translates to CASSLRSTDLGNEQFF.

This clonotype has just a few counts. The chain couples TRBV4-1 to TRBJ1-1; 11 bases line up with TRBD1. The V and J ends lost 4 bases and 6 bases, in that order; junction bases with no gene match: 7. In germline, CDR1 is MGHRA, CDR2 YSYEKL. The CDR3 runs to 15 residues. This CDR3 reads CASSLTDRGLAEAFF. The CDR3 DNA reads TGCGCCAGCAGCCTGACGGACAGGGGGCTGGCTGAAGCTTTCTTT.

The rearrangement uses TRBV7-8 and TRBJ2-3; possible D gene TRBD2, 6 bases. The V end lost 5 bases, the J end lost 2 bases, and 14 bases lay between the germline ends. This CDR3 is 15 amino acids long. Germline assignment: CDR1 SGHVS and CDR2 FQNEAQ. The CDR3 protein is CASSPVGGYTDTQYF. The CDR3 region has the DNA TGTGCCAGCAGCCCAGTGGGGGGTTACACAGATACGCAGTATTTT.

In its sample, this clonotype was seen a few times. The V call is TRBV5-6, the J call TRBJ2-7; D gene uncertain. Germline assignment: CDR1 SGHDT and CDR2 YYEEEE. V was shortened by 0 bases and J by 0 bases, with 4 bases between the two germline ends. The CDR3 runs 13 residues. The CDR3, as DNA: TGTGCCAGCAGCTTGGGGAACTCCTACGAGCAGTACTTC. Protein sequence: CASSLGNSYEQYF.

The V and J genes are TRBV15 and TRBJ2-7; tentatively, D is TRBD1 (6 bases). V was shortened by 3 bases and J by 1 base, with 10 bases between the two germline ends. In germline, CDR1 is LNHNV, CDR2 YYDKDF (reference sequence). The CDR3 is 14 residues long. CDR3 region: CATSRGAVSYEQYF. CDR3 DNA sequence: TGTGCCACCAGCAGGGGGGCGGTGTCCTACGAGCAGTACTTC.

The rearrangement uses TRBV6-5 and TRBJ2-1; D is perhaps TRBD2 (7 bases). The CDR3 has 15 amino acids. The V gene lost 6 bases and the J gene lost 4 bases, with 16 bases spanning the gap. Germline V gene data show CDR1 as MNHEY and CDR2 as SVGAGI. DNA for the CDR3: TGTGCCAGCAGCCGAGAGGGGGGGATGTACAATGAGCAGTTCTTC. Residues: CASSREGGMYNEQFF.

CDR3 nucleotide sequence: TGTGCCAGCAGCGCCCCGGCGCCTGGCGGGGGGGCCTACGAGCAGTACTTC. Its translation: CASSAPAPGGGAYEQYF. The chain employs TRBV9 and TRBJ2-7, with 9 bases identical to TRBD2. From germline, CDR1 is SGDLS and CDR2 YYNGEE. With 3 bases clipped from V and 2 bases from J, the junction kept 12 bases outside the gene matches. CDR3 length: 17 residues.

The chain has TRBV24-1 and TRBJ2-2, with D maybe TRBD1 (6 bases). CDR3 size: 14 residues. Trimming took off 10 bases at V and 0 bases at J, with 11 bases between the two ends. From germline, CDR1 is KGHDR and CDR2 SFDVKD. The CDR3, as DNA: TGTGCCACGGTAGGACAGACGAACACCGGGGAGCTGTTTTTT. It yields the protein CATVGQTNTGELFF.

In its sample, this clonotype was seen a few times. V gene TRBV29-1 combines with J gene TRBJ2-5, with D hard to call. Trimming cost V 8 bases and J 5 bases, with 12 bases left between them. Germline V lookup: CDR1 SQVTM, CDR2 ANQGSEA. CDR3 length: 11 residues. The CDR3 is CSPPPAETQYF. CDR3 DNA: TGCAGCCCTCCCCCGGCCGAGACCCAGTACTTC.

This clonotype occurred a few times. The genes are TRBV5-4 and TRBJ1-1; D is undetermined. V shed 0 bases and J shed 3 bases, with 6 bases lying between them. Per the germline V gene, CDR1 is SGHNT and CDR2 is YYREEE (reference sequence). The CDR3 consists of 13 residues. The CDR3 is CASSLDWDTEAFF. CDR3 DNA: TGTGCCAGCAGCTTGGATTGGGACACTGAAGCTTTCTTT.

The V call is TRBV24-1, the J call TRBJ1-2; D is unresolved. The CDR3 consists of 14 residues. The V gene lost 0 bases and the J gene lost 6 bases, with 10 bases spanning the gap. The V gene's germline CDR1 is KGHDR and CDR2 SFDVKD. The CDR3 loop reads CATSDLGSGDGYTF. Here the CDR3 DNA reads TGTGCCACCAGTGATTTGGGATCAGGTGATGGCTACACCTTC.

The rearrangement links TRBV7-9 to TRBJ1-2; D ambiguous. V was pared by 3 bases and J by 2 bases, with 10 bases between. From germline, CDR1 is SEHNR and CDR2 FQNEAQ (reference sequence). This CDR3 region has 14 residues. CDR3 sequence: CASSLSQENYGYTF. As DNA, the CDR3 is TGTGCCAGCAGCTTGTCGCAGGAGAACTATGGCTACACCTTC.